This TCR beta chain stems from a study of neurological immune-mediated disorders. Overall study: The multiple sclerosis group of around 35 included approximately 30 relapsing-remitting and 3 secondary progressive patients.

TCRdb fed the 5' RACE reads into MiXCR, producing one record per CDR3 protein. Of 40,000 to 60,000 distinct CDR3 sequences in the sample, about 3.7% were seen once. There are many counts of this clonotype. Specimen: PBMCs. This receptor was obtained from a man aged 35-49 years with multiple sclerosis.

The CDR3 DNA reads TGTGCCAGCAGCTCCCGGTGGGGGTATGGCTACACCTTC. Its translation is CASSSRWGYGYTF. This chain connects TRBV12-3 or TRBV12-4 to TRBJ1-2; tentative D call: TRBD1 (5 bases). The CDR3 is 13 amino acids. Trimming pared 6 bases from V and 5 bases from J, leaving 13 bases between.